These 21 T cell receptor beta chains share one sample of origin, sequenced in a study of blood T cell repertoires in COVID-19. Method: immunoSEQ multiplex PCR; TCRdb's copy keeps in-frame clones and lacks some. This sample has 80,000 to 95,000 clones; under 90% occur once, and the top ten carry 3% to 4%. Sequencing was performed on peripheral blood. Every receptor here comes from a woman aged 70-85 years with acute or convalescent COVID-19.

The chain carries TRBV7-9 and TRBJ2-3; TRBD1 might be the D (5 bases). The germline V and J ends were trimmed by 5 bases and 2 bases, with 14 bases remaining between them. Germline CDR1 and CDR2: SEHNR and FQNEAQ (reference sequence). CDR3 size: 15 residues. The DNA for the CDR3 is TGTGCCAGCAGCGTAGACAGCTCCTTCACAGATACGCAGTATTTT. This translates into CASSVDSSFTDTQYF. Filled out from reference TRBV7-9 and TRBJ2-3, the complete variable domain reads DTGVSQNPRHKITKRGQNVTFRCDPISEHNRLYWYRQTLGQGPEFLTYFQNEAQLEKSRLLSDRFSAERPKGSFSTLEIQRTEQGDSAMYLCASSVDSSFTDTQYFGPGTRLTVL.

This chain connects TRBV5-6 to TRBJ2-5, with TRBD2 matching over 12 bases. The V and J ends lost 0 bases and 4 bases, in that order; junction bases with no gene match: 7. Looked up from germline, CDR1 is SGHDT and CDR2 is YYEEEE. The CDR3 extends over 17 amino acids. The CDR3 loop reads CASSLALAGGPPETQYF. In nucleotides, the CDR3 is TGTGCCAGCAGCTTGGCTCTAGCGGGAGGGCCTCCAGAGACCCAGTACTTC.

The chain is built from TRBV7-2 and TRBJ1-4; 7 bases agree with TRBD1. CDR1 and CDR2 (germline): SGHTA, FQGNSA. After removal of 6 bases from V and 4 bases from J, the junction contained 8 bases not matched to a gene. This CDR3 spans 15 amino acids. In nucleotides, the CDR3 is TGTGCCAGCAGTCACGACAGGGCGAGTAATGAAAAACTGTTTTTT. Residues: CASSHDRASNEKLFF.

There are a few counts of this clone. The chain has TRBV3-1 (or the pseudogene TRBV3-2) and TRBJ2-2; 12 nucleotides match TRBD2. After removal of 4 bases from V and 3 bases from J, the junction contained 3 bases not matched to a gene. Germline values: CDR1 LGHDT, CDR2 YNNKEL (reference sequence). The CDR3 spans 16 residues. The CDR3 region has the DNA TGTGCCAGCAGCCGGCGACTAGCGGGAGACACCGGGGAGCTGTTTTTT. Its protein product is CASSRRLAGDTGELFF.

This chain uses TRBV18 with TRBJ2-2, with TRBD2 as a possible D gene (6 bases). Germline V gene lookup returns CDR1 KGHSH and CDR2 LQKENI. Deletions cut 0 bases from V and 7 bases from J, with 18 bases between. This CDR3 is 17 amino acids long. The DNA for the CDR3 is TGTGCCAGCTCACCACCCGGCGGGACCAGGGTGGTCGGGGAGCTGTTTTTT. It codes for CASSPPGGTRVVGELFF.

The chain employs TRBV6-1 and TRBJ1-5, with D hard to call. The V end was cut by 2 bases, the J end by 8 bases, with 10 bases between. The CDR3 loop spans 13 amino acids. The germline V gene encodes CDR1 MNHNS and CDR2 SASEGT. CDR3 nucleotides: TGTGCCAGCAGTGAATCGGTCGTAAAGCCCCAGCATTTT. This encodes CASSESVVKPQHF.

The rearrangement uses TRBV27 and TRBJ1-6; 10 bases match TRBD1. The V and J ends lost 8 bases and 7 bases, in that order; junction bases with no gene match: 2. CDR3 size: 13 residues. CDR1 is MNHEY, CDR2 SMNVEV, per germline (reference sequence). The DNA for the CDR3 is TGTGCCAGCGGACAGGGGGTGAATTCACCCCTCCACTTT. This sequence encodes CASGQGVNSPLHF.

The chain couples TRBV28 to TRBJ2-2, with 9 positions matching TRBD2. The CDR3 runs 17 residues. CDR1 is MDHEN, CDR2 SYDVKM, per germline. Germline trimming cut 10 bases from V and 2 bases from J; bases unmatched to any gene: 14. The CDR3 loop reads CATKRPAGGLNTGELFF. The DNA of the CDR3 is TGTGCCACCAAGCGACCAGCGGGGGGACTCAACACCGGGGAGCTGTTTTTT.

The rearrangement joins TRBV7-9 to TRBJ2-6, with D possibly matching TRBD2 (7 bases). V lost 6 bases and J 0 bases, leaving 18 bases between the germline ends. The CDR3 totals 18 residues. Germline lookup yields CDR1 SEHNR and CDR2 FQNEAQ (reference sequence). This CDR3 is CASRAGADLSSGANVLTF. Written as DNA, the CDR3 is TGTGCCAGCAGGGCGGGGGCAGACCTTAGCTCTGGGGCCAACGTCCTGACTTTC.

The chain joins TRBV3-1 (or the pseudogene TRBV3-2) to TRBJ1-4; possible D gene TRBD1, 5 bases. Germline V CDR1 and CDR2: LGHDT, YNNKEL (reference sequence). The CDR3 is 15 residues long. Trimming removed 4 bases at V and 4 bases at J, with 13 bases between. Here the CDR3 reads CASSRTGFLNEKLFF. The CDR3 DNA sequence: TGTGCCAGCAGCCGCACAGGATTTCTTAATGAAAAACTGTTTTTT.

This clone came up once. The chain uses TRBV6-6 and TRBJ1-2, with 8 bases matching TRBD1. Germline V lookup: CDR1 MNHNY, CDR2 SVGAGI (reference sequence). CDR3 length: 15 amino acids. V lost 2 bases to trimming and J lost 3 bases; unmatched junction nucleotides: 5. The DNA of the CDR3 is TGTGCCAGCAGTTACACCGAGACAGGGGACTATGGCTACACCTTC. Encoded protein: CASSYTETGDYGYTF.

The chain employs TRBV18 and TRBJ2-7; 8 nucleotides match TRBD1. Germline trimming cut 3 bases from V and 3 bases from J; bases unmatched to any gene: 7. Germline V gives CDR1 KGHSH, CDR2 LQKENI. This CDR3 contains 15 residues. CDR3 sequence reads: CASSPATGVNYEQYF. Here the CDR3 DNA reads TGTGCCAGCTCACCCGCGACAGGGGTCAACTACGAGCAGTACTTC.

Comments on this clone: Other DNA sequences from this sample encode an identical CDR3 as well. This chain uses TRBV28 with TRBJ1-6; D perhaps matches TRBD1 (6 bases). The CDR3 loop spans 18 amino acids. V lost 6 bases to trimming and J lost 7 bases, with 25 bases between them. Germline assignment: CDR1 MDHEN and CDR2 SYDVKM. The CDR3 DNA follows: TGTGCCAGCAGCCGCGCAAAACAGGGAATGGCGCGGAATTCACCCCTCCACTTT. This encodes CASSRAKQGMARNSPLHF.

V and J are TRBV3-1 (or the pseudogene TRBV3-2) and TRBJ2-2; 7 bases fit TRBD2. Germline V gene lookup returns CDR1 LGHDT and CDR2 YNNKEL (reference sequence). V gave up 4 bases and J gave up 4 bases; unmatched junction bases: 6. This CDR3 spans 15 amino acids. CDR3 amino acids: CASSRAGGGTGELFF. The CDR3 nucleotides are TGTGCCAGCAGCCGGGCGGGCGGGGGCACCGGGGAGCTGTTTTTT.

The J gene is TRBJ2-7, the V gene TRBV14; 7 bases are a match to TRBD2. CDR3 size: 15 residues. Germline CDR1 reads SGHDN; CDR2 reads FVKESK. V was clipped by 4 bases and J by 2 bases; unmatched bases: 8. CDR3 sequence: CASSLTSYLTYEQYF. The CDR3 DNA sequence: TGTGCCAGCAGCCTGACTAGCTATTTAACCTACGAGCAGTACTTC.

CDR3 nucleotide sequence: TGTGCCAGCAGCTTGTGGGCAGGGATCAACTATGGCTACACCTTC. Residues: CASSLWAGINYGYTF. The genes are TRBV5-4 and TRBJ1-2; maybe TRBD1 (5 bases). This CDR3 is built from 15 residues. Germline CDR1 and CDR2: SGHNT and YYREEE (reference sequence). V was cut by 1 base and J by 2 bases, with 12 bases left in between.

The chain links TRBV19 to TRBJ1-3, with a weak D call TRBD1 (5 bases). The CDR3 is 17 residues long. Germline V gene sequence: CDR1 LNHDA, CDR2 SQIVND (reference sequence). V was clipped by 6 bases and J by 0 bases, with 18 bases between them. The DNA of the CDR3 is TGTGCCAGTAGCTATCCGCCTAGACAGAGCTCTGGAAACACCATATATTTT. Amino acids: CASSYPPRQSSGNTIYF.

The chain recombines TRBV6-5 with TRBJ2-7; D is possibly TRBD2 (5 bases). V lost 4 bases and J 1 base, leaving 8 bases between the germline ends. The CDR3 consists of 13 residues. Germline V gene sequence: CDR1 MNHEY, CDR2 SVGAGI. In DNA form, the CDR3 reads TGTGCCAGCAGTTCCCGGGAATCCTACGAGCAGTACTTC. Its protein product is CASSSRESYEQYF.

Details on this clone: Other DNA sequences within the sample encode an identical CDR3. This chain joins TRBV5-1 and TRBJ2-3, with a tentative D call TRBD2 (6 bases). There are 14 residues in the CDR3. Germline CDR1 is SGHRS and CDR2 is YFSETQ. Trimming shortened V by 4 bases and J by 3 bases, and 12 bases separated the two germline ends. CDR3: CASSLASRTDTQYF. The CDR3 DNA reads TGCGCCAGCAGCCTAGCGTCGAGGACAGATACGCAGTATTTT.

V is TRBV5-5 and J is TRBJ1-2, with 8 bases lining up with TRBD1. With 4 bases clipped from V and 4 bases from J, the junction kept 9 bases outside the gene matches. From germline, CDR1 is SGHKS and CDR2 YYEKEE (reference sequence). The CDR3 extends over 15 amino acids. The CDR3 region is CASSPQQGASYGYTF. In DNA, the CDR3 is TGTGCCAGCAGCCCCCAGCAGGGGGCTAGCTATGGCTACACCTTC.

This chain connects TRBV4-1 to TRBJ2-6; 8 nucleotides align to TRBD1. The ends lost 1 base at V and 8 bases at J; junction bases unmatched: 4. The CDR3 sequence is 15 residues long. Germline CDR1 reads MGHRA; CDR2 reads YSYEKL. CDR3 region: CASSQATGVTNVLTF. The CDR3 nucleotides read TGCGCCAGCAGCCAAGCGACAGGGGTCACCAACGTCCTGACTTTC.